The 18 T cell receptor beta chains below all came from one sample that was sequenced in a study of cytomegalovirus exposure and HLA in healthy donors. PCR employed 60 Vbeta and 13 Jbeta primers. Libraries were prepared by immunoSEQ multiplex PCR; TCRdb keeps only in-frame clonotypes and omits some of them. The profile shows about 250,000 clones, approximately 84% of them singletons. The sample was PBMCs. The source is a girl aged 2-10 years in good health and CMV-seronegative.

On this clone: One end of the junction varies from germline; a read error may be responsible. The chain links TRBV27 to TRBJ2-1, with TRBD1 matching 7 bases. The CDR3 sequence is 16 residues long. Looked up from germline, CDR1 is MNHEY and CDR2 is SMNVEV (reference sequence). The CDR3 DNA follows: TGTGCCCGCAGCAAGCCGTCCGGGACAGCATACAATGAGCAGTTCTTC. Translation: CARSKPSGTAYNEQFF.

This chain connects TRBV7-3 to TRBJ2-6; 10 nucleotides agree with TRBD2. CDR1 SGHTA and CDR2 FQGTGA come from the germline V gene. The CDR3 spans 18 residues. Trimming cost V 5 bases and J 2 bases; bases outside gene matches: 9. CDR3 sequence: CASSPLPAGGPGANVLTF. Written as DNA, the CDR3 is TGTGCCAGCAGCCCACTTCCAGCGGGGGGGCCTGGGGCCAACGTCCTGACTTTC.

The CDR3 here is CASSLSAGGLNTGELFF. The CDR3 bases are TGTGCCAGCAGTTTATCCGCAGGGGGCTTGAACACCGGGGAGCTGTTTTTT. The V call is TRBV27, the J call TRBJ2-2, with 8 nucleotides matching TRBD1. Germline V gives CDR1 MNHEY, CDR2 SMNVEV (reference sequence). The CDR3 length is 17 residues. The trim removed 0 bases at V and 1 base at J, leaving 4 bases unmatched.

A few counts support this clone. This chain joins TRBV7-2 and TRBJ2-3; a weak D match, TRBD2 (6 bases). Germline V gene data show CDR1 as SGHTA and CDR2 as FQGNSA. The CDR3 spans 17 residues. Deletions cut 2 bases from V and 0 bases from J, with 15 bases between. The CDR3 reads CASSLWSRGRSTDTQYF. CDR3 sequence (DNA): TGTGCCAGCAGCTTATGGTCGCGGGGCCGTAGCACAGATACGCAGTATTTT. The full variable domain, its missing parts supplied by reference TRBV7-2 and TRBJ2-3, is GAGVSQSPSNKVTEKGKDVELRCDPISGHTALYWYRQSLGQGLEFLIYFQGNSAPDKSGLPSDRFSAERTGGSVSTLTIQRTQQEDSAVYLCASSLWSRGRSTDTQYFGPGTRLTVL.

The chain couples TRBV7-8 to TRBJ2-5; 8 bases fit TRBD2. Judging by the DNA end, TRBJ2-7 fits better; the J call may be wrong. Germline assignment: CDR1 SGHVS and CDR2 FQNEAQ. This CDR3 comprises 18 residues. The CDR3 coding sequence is TGTGCCAGCAGCTTAGCCCGGCCTAGCGGGCGCCTATCCTACGAGCAGTACTTC. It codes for CASSLARPSGRLSYEQYF.

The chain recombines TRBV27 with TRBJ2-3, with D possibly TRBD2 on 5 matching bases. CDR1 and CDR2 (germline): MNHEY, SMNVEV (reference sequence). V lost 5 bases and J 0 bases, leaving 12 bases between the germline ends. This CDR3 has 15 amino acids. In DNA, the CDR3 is TGTGCCAGCAGTGAACTAGTGGCTAGCACAGATACGCAGTATTTT. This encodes CASSELVASTDTQYF.

CDR3 loop: CASSGGKGAGLGEKLFF. The CDR3 coding sequence is TGTGCCAGCAGCGGAGGGAAGGGGGCAGGGCTTGGGGAAAAACTGTTTTTT. V and J are TRBV5-8 and TRBJ1-4; 7 bases match TRBD1. J gave up 8 bases and V 4 bases, and 17 bases lay outside the gene matches. From germline, CDR1 is SGHTS and CDR2 YDEGEE. The CDR3 length is 17 residues.

The CDR3 here is CASSEGAGWVNYGYTF. As DNA, the CDR3 is TGTGCCAGCAGTGAAGGGGCAGGGTGGGTTAACTATGGCTACACCTTC. This chain joins TRBV6-1 and TRBJ1-2, with TRBD1 as a possible D gene (5 bases). Per the germline V gene, CDR1 is MNHNS and CDR2 is SASEGT. CDR3 length: 16 residues. Trimming took 1 base from V and 1 from J, leaving 13 bases between them.

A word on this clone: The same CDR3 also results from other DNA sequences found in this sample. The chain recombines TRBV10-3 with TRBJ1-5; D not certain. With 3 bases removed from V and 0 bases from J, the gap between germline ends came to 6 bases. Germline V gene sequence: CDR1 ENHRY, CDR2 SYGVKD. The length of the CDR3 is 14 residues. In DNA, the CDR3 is TGTGCCATCAGTGAATCCTATAGCAATCAGCCCCAGCATTTT. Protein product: CAISESYSNQPQHF.

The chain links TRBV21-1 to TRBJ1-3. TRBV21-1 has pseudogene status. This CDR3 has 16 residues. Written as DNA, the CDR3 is TGTGCCAGCAGCAAAGCGCGGGAAACCTCTGGAAACACCATATATTTT. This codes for CASSKARETSGNTIYF.

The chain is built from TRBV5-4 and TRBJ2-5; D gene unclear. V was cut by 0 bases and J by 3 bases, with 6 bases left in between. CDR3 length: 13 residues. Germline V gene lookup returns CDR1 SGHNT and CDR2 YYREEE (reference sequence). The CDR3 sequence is CASSLVSEETQYF. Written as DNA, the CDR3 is TGTGCCAGCAGCTTGGTTTCAGAAGAGACCCAGTACTTC.

CDR3 nucleotides: TGTGCCAGTAGGGACAGGGAAACCGGGAACTACGAGCAGTACTTC. Translation: CASRDRETGNYEQYF. This chain uses TRBV19 with TRBJ2-7; TRBD1 matches at 8 bases. Germline-derived CDR1 and CDR2 are LNHDA and SQIVND (reference sequence). V gave up 6 bases and J gave up 3 bases; unmatched junction bases: 10. This CDR3 region has 15 residues.

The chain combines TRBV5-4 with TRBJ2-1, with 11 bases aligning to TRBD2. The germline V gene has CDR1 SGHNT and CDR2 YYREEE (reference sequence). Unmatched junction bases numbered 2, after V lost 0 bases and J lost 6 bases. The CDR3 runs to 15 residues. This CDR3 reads CASSLASGGINEQFF. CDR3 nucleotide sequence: TGTGCCAGCAGCTTGGCTAGCGGGGGGATCAATGAGCAGTTCTTC. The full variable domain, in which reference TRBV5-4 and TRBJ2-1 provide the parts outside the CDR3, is ETGVTQSPTHLIKTRGQQVTLRCSSQSGHNTVSWYQQALGQGPQFIFQYYREEENGRGNFPPRFSGLQFPNYSSELNVNALELDDSALYLCASSLASGGINEQFFGPGTRLTVL.

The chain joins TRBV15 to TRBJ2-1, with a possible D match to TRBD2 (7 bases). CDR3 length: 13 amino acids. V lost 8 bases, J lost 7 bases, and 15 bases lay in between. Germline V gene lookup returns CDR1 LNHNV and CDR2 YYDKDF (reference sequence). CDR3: CATPRGARNEQFF. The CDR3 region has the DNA TGTGCCACCCCTCGGGGGGCAAGGAATGAGCAGTTCTTC.

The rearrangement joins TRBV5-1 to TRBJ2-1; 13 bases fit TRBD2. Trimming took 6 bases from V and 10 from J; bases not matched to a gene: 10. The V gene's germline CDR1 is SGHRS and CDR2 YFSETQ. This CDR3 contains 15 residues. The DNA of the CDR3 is TGCGCCAGCATCCTTACTAGCGGGGGGGCCAGAGAGCAGTTCTTC. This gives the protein CASILTSGGAREQFF.

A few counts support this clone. The CDR3 DNA reads as TGCGCCAGCAGCCAAGATAGACGGGGTCAGCCCCAGCATTTT. Translation: CASSQDRRGQPQHF. The V gene is TRBV4-1, the J gene TRBJ1-5; D gene unclear. V shed 0 bases and J shed 6 bases, with 9 bases lying between them. The CDR3 is made up of 14 amino acids. Germline V gives CDR1 MGHRA, CDR2 YSYEKL.

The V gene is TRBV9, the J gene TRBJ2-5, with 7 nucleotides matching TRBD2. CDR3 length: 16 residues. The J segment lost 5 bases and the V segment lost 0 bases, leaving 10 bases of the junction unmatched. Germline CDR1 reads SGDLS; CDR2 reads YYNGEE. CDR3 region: CASSVGWRLARETQYF. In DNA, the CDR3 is TGTGCCAGCAGCGTAGGGTGGAGACTAGCCCGTGAGACCCAGTACTTC.

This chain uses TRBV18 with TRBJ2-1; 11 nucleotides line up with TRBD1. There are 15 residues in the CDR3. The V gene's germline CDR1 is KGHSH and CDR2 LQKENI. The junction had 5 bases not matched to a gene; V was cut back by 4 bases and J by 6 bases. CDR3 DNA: TGTGCCAGCTCACGTATCGGGACAGGGGGCAATGAGCAGTTCTTC. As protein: CASSRIGTGGNEQFF.